This TCR beta chain derives from a study of blood T cell repertoires in COVID-19. Study context: Sources were T cells, B-cell-depleted T cells, or PBMCs; the material itself was cDNA or gDNA.

This table comes from immunoSEQ multiplex PCR, and its TCRdb copy is limited to in-frame clones, with some not included. Found here are fewer than 200,000 clones, about 74% of them singletons; the top ten hold about 3%. The CDR3 is 13 residues long. Germline V gene data show CDR1 as SGHNT and CDR2 as YENEEA. Trimming pared 5 bases from V and 1 base from J, leaving 8 bases between. The receptor was derived from a woman aged 80 or over with acute or convalescent COVID-19. Sequenced input: peripheral blood. The rearrangement uses TRBV11-3 and TRBJ1-1; TRBD1 might be the D (6 bases). CDR3 bases: TGTGCCAGCAGCGACAGGCCGAACACTGAAGCTTTCTTT. It encodes CASSDRPNTEAFF. The full variable domain, with the rest looked up from reference TRBV11-3 and TRBJ1-1, is EAGVVQSPRYKIIEKKQPVAFWCNPISGHNTLYWYLQNLGQGPELLIRYENEEAVDDSQLPKDRFSAERLKGVDSTLKIQPAELGDSAVYLCASSDRPNTEAFFGQGTRLTVV.